These 32 T cell receptor beta chains were sequenced from one sample in a study of shared clonotypes between healthy human individuals. Method: immunoSEQ multiplex PCR; TCRdb's copy keeps in-frame clones and lacks some. The top ten hold 10% to 15% of the sample, which has about 480,000 clones, about four fifths seen once. Sequencing was done on a sample of PBMCs. The source is a woman aged 40 to 55 in good health. Some clones in this sample may be carry-over from other donors' samples.

The gene calls are TRBV6-5 and TRBJ2-7; D perhaps matches TRBD2 (7 bases). Germline V gene sequence: CDR1 MNHEY, CDR2 SVGAGI. V gave up 8 bases and J gave up 2 bases, with 13 bases separating them. The CDR3 extends over 13 amino acids. This CDR3 is CASQGEGAYEQYF. CDR3 in DNA: TGTGCCAGCCAAGGGGAGGGGGCCTACGAGCAGTACTTC.

This clone was observed a few times. This chain connects TRBV9 to TRBJ2-1, with 9 bases that match TRBD2. This CDR3 contains 17 residues. V dropped 3 bases and J dropped 4; count of bases not matched to a gene: 11. Germline V CDR1 and CDR2: SGDLS, YYNGEE. CDR3 DNA sequence: TGTGCCAGCAGCGGCCCACGGGGCGGGAGGGCGTACAATGAGCAGTTCTTC. Its protein product is CASSGPRGGRAYNEQFF.

The rearrangement uses TRBV4-2 and TRBJ2-5; no clear D gene. The V and J ends lost 1 base and 2 bases respectively, with 11 bases between them. Germline assignment: CDR1 LGHNA and CDR2 YNFKEQ. The CDR3 contains 15 residues. The CDR3 DNA follows: TGTGCCAGCAGCCAAGTTGGGGAACAGCAAGAGACCCAGTACTTC. Protein: CASSQVGEQQETQYF.

The chain links TRBV7-2 to TRBJ2-1; D possibly corresponds to TRBD2 (6 bases). The CDR3 totals 18 residues. V lost 1 base and J 0 bases, leaving 16 bases between the germline ends. CDR1 and CDR2 (germline): SGHTA, FQGNSA. Written as DNA, the CDR3 is TGTGCCAGCAGCTTAGGCTCAGCGGGTTGGAGCTCCTACAATGAGCAGTTCTTC. Translated, it gives CASSLGSAGWSSYNEQFF. The full variable domain, in which reference TRBV7-2 and TRBJ2-1 provide the parts outside the CDR3, is GAGVSQSPSNKVTEKGKDVELRCDPISGHTALYWYRQSLGQGLEFLIYFQGNSAPDKSGLPSDRFSAERTGGSVSTLTIQRTQQEDSAVYLCASSLGSAGWSSYNEQFFGPGTRLTVL.

The chain couples TRBV15 to TRBJ1-2, with 7 bases lining up with TRBD1. Germline assignment: CDR1 LNHNV and CDR2 YYDKDF (reference sequence). The CDR3 sequence is 14 residues long. Unmatched junction bases numbered 14, after V lost 8 bases and J lost 8 bases. In nucleotides, the CDR3 is TGTGCCACCCGTACCGGACAGGCAGTGGGGGGCTACACCTTC. Translating it yields CATRTGQAVGGYTF.

This clone was observed once. The rearrangement links TRBV6-6 to TRBJ2-4, with no clear D. Germline V gene data show CDR1 as MNHNY and CDR2 as SVGAGI (reference sequence). The CDR3 totals 12 residues. Trimming removed 5 bases at V and 8 bases at J, with 10 bases between. Written as DNA, the CDR3 is TGTGCCAGCAGTACCCCGGAGCACATTCAGTACTTC. It yields the protein CASSTPEHIQYF.

The chain joins TRBV5-8 to TRBJ2-3; 7 bases align to TRBD1. The ends lost 4 bases at V and 0 bases at J; junction bases unmatched: 5. The CDR3 sequence is 15 residues long. The germline gives CDR1 SGHTS, CDR2 YDEGEE. CDR3 loop: CASSPGTASTDTQYF. In nucleotides, the CDR3 is TGTGCCAGCAGCCCGGGGACAGCTAGCACAGATACGCAGTATTTT.

The chain uses TRBV11-1 and TRBJ1-1; 11 bases match TRBD1. The junction had 5 bases not matched to a gene; V was cut back by 5 bases and J by 3 bases. CDR1 is SGHAT and CDR2 is FQDESV in the germline V gene (reference sequence). The CDR3 is 15 amino acids. CDR3 residues: CASSTGQGADTEAFF. CDR3 nucleotide sequence: TGTGCCAGCAGCACCGGACAGGGGGCGGACACTGAAGCTTTCTTT.

This chain joins TRBV7-3 and TRBJ2-4; D unresolved. V dropped 2 bases and J dropped 0 bases, with 8 bases sitting between them. Germline V CDR1 and CDR2: SGHTA, FQGTGA. This CDR3 has 15 amino acids. The CDR3 reads CASSLSGLAKNIQYF. CDR3 DNA: TGTGCCAGCAGCTTATCCGGGCTAGCCAAAAACATTCAGTACTTC.

The gene calls are TRBV27 and TRBJ2-1; 8 bases map to TRBD1. V was clipped by 6 bases and J by 6 bases; unmatched bases: 10. This CDR3 contains 15 residues. Germline V gives CDR1 MNHEY, CDR2 SMNVEV (reference sequence). The CDR3 sequence is CASRGDRGSTNEQFF. In DNA form, the CDR3 reads TGTGCCAGCAGGGGAGACAGGGGAAGTACCAATGAGCAGTTCTTC.

This chain uses TRBV19 with TRBJ2-7; D remains ambiguous. Germline V gene sequence: CDR1 LNHDA, CDR2 SQIVND (reference sequence). V was shortened by 3 bases and J by 2 bases, with 8 bases between the two germline ends. CDR3 size: 13 residues. In nucleotides, the CDR3 is TGTGCCAGTAGTATGGGCAACACCTACGAGCAGTACTTC. Protein sequence: CASSMGNTYEQYF.

The J gene is TRBJ2-5, the V gene TRBV25-1, with D hard to call. The J call may be in error: the DNA end matches TRBJ2-7 better. This CDR3 is 13 amino acids long. Germline CDR1 MGHDK, CDR2 SYGVNS. Here the CDR3 DNA reads TGTGCCAGCAGTGCATGGAGCTCCGGCGAGCAGTACTTC. Translation: CASSAWSSGEQYF.

This chain connects TRBV9 to TRBJ2-1, with TRBD2 matching over 9 bases. The V gene's germline CDR1 is SGDLS and CDR2 YYNGEE. The CDR3 is 15 amino acids. With V trimmed by 0 bases and J by 7 bases, 5 bases remained unmatched. The CDR3 protein is CASSVGGRAGNEQFF. DNA for the CDR3: TGTGCCAGCAGCGTAGGCGGGAGGGCTGGGAATGAGCAGTTCTTC.

The chain employs TRBV2 and TRBJ1-4; possibly TRBD1 for D (5 bases). CDR1 is SNHLY and CDR2 is FYNNEI in the germline V gene. This CDR3 has 16 residues. V dropped 1 base and J dropped 4 bases, with 13 bases sitting between them. The CDR3 protein is CASSEVGQGDNEKLFF. The DNA for the CDR3 is TGTGCCAGCAGTGAAGTGGGTCAGGGAGATAATGAAAAACTGTTTTTT.

The chain uses TRBV10-3 and TRBJ2-7, with a possible D match to TRBD2 (5 bases). Germline V gene lookup returns CDR1 ENHRY and CDR2 SYGVKD. Trimming removed 3 bases from V and 2 bases from J, with 11 bases in between. The CDR3 extends over 14 amino acids. Here the CDR3 reads CAISDGTGTYEQYF. The CDR3, as DNA: TGTGCCATCAGTGACGGAACGGGAACCTACGAGCAGTACTTC.

J is TRBJ1-2 and V is TRBV30; 8 bases line up with TRBD1. Trimming at V came to 0 bases and at J to 3 bases, leaving 3 bases not matched to a gene. The CDR3 extends over 14 amino acids. The V gene's germline CDR1 is GTSNPN and CDR2 SVGIG (reference sequence). CDR3 loop: CAWSVTGGYYGYTF. The CDR3 DNA reads TGTGCCTGGAGTGTTACAGGGGGATACTATGGCTACACCTTC.

The chain uses TRBV11-3 and TRBJ2-1; a weak D match, TRBD2 (6 bases). Trimming cost V 2 bases and J 6 bases, with 14 bases left between them. CDR3 length: 15 residues. Germline-derived CDR1 and CDR2 are SGHNT and YENEEA. The CDR3 region is CASSLRGGGVNEQFF. For the CDR3, the DNA is TGTGCCAGCAGCTTACGGGGAGGTGGAGTCAATGAGCAGTTCTTC.

This chain connects TRBV2 to TRBJ2-1, with a weak D call TRBD2 (6 bases). This CDR3 is 14 amino acids long. V lost 3 bases and J 6 bases, leaving 12 bases between the germline ends. The germline V gene encodes CDR1 SNHLY and CDR2 FYNNEI. CDR3 in amino acids: CASSEVVAANEQFF. CDR3 in DNA: TGTGCCAGCAGTGAGGTAGTAGCGGCCAATGAGCAGTTCTTC.

In regard to this clone: The same CDR3 also results from other DNA sequences found in this sample. The J gene is TRBJ2-5, the V gene TRBV10-3; D not resolved. With 2 bases removed from V and 5 bases from J, the gap between germline ends came to 12 bases. CDR1 is ENHRY, CDR2 SYGVKD, per germline. The CDR3 is made up of 14 amino acids. The CDR3 DNA is TGTGCCATCAGTGAGAGGCTGCCCGGGGAGACCCAGTACTTC. Residues: CAISERLPGETQYF.

The chain has TRBV5-1 and TRBJ2-3; possible D gene TRBD2, 7 bases. Germline assignment: CDR1 SGHRS and CDR2 YFSETQ. Trimming stripped 4 bases from V and 2 bases from J, with 14 bases between. There are 15 residues in the CDR3. CDR3 region: CASSRWGGPTDTQYF. As DNA, the CDR3 is TGCGCCAGCAGCCGGTGGGGGGGCCCCACAGATACGCAGTATTTT.

The sample holds a few counts of this clone. The rearrangement links TRBV16 to TRBJ2-4, with D maybe TRBD2 (6 bases). V dropped 4 bases and J dropped 6 bases, with 13 bases sitting between them. Looked up from germline, CDR1 is KGHSY and CDR2 is FQNENV. The CDR3 spans 14 residues. The DNA for the CDR3 is TGTGCCAGCAGCCCTTCCCGGGACTTAAACATTCAGTACTTC. It is translated as CASSPSRDLNIQYF.

This clone was detected once. The sample holds other DNA sequences that translate to the same CDR3. J is TRBJ2-1 and V is TRBV4-3; D is unclear. Trimming cost V 0 bases and J 9 bases, with 6 bases left between them. The CDR3 has 12 amino acids. Germline V CDR1 and CDR2: LGHNA, YSLEER. This CDR3 reads CASSQDWGEQFF. The CDR3 DNA follows: TGCGCCAGCAGCCAAGATTGGGGTGAGCAGTTCTTC.

This clone was recorded once. The rearrangement joins TRBV2 to TRBJ1-2; D ambiguous. Per germline, CDR1 SNHLY and CDR2 FYNNEI. There are 13 residues in the CDR3. Trimming took off 10 bases at V and 6 bases at J, with 18 bases between the two ends. CDR3 nucleotide sequence: TGTGCCACCCAAGGAGGAGTTTATGATGGCTACACCTTC. It specifies CATQGGVYDGYTF.

This chain connects TRBV2 to TRBJ2-2; no clear D gene. Germline CDR1 and CDR2: SNHLY and FYNNEI. Trimming removed 11 bases at V and 0 bases at J, with 7 bases between. This CDR3 contains 12 residues. DNA for the CDR3: TGTGCCCCCAGGACGAACACCGGGGAGCTGTTTTTT. It translates to CAPRTNTGELFF.

This clone came up a few times. This chain's CDR3 is CASSSPASGQETQYF. DNA for the CDR3: TGTGCCAGCAGTTCCCCCGCTAGCGGACAAGAGACCCAGTACTTC. The V gene is TRBV28, the J gene TRBJ2-5, with 7 bases lining up with TRBD2. Germline V gene lookup returns CDR1 MDHEN and CDR2 SYDVKM. The junction had 7 bases not matched to a gene; V was cut back by 4 bases and J by 2 bases. The CDR3 sequence is 15 residues long. Filled out from reference TRBV28 and TRBJ2-5, the complete variable domain reads DVKVTQSSRYLVKRTGEKVFLECVQDMDHENMFWYRQDPGLGLRLIYFSYDVKMKEKGDIPEGYSVSREKKERFSLILESASTNQTSMYLCASSSPASGQETQYFGPGTRLLVL.

The chain employs TRBV5-1 and TRBJ2-1; 8 bases align to TRBD1. V lost 6 bases and J lost 6; bases outside the gene matches: 11. The CDR3 spans 15 residues. Germline-derived CDR1 and CDR2 are SGHRS and YFSETQ. The CDR3 DNA is TGCGCCAGCACCATTGACAGGGGTGCGTTCAATGAGCAGTTCTTC. It translates to CASTIDRGAFNEQFF. Combining the CDR3 with reference TRBV5-1 and TRBJ2-1 gives the whole variable domain KAGVTQTPRYLIKTRGQQVTLSCSPISGHRSVSWYQQTPGQGLQFLFEYFSETQRNKGNFPGRFSGRQFSNSRSEMNVSTLELGDSALYLCASTIDRGAFNEQFFGPGTRLTVL.

J is TRBJ2-3 and V is TRBV27; 7 bases align to TRBD2. The germline gives CDR1 MNHEY, CDR2 SMNVEV (reference sequence). Losses at the gene ends were 6 bases for V and 2 bases for J; bases not matched to a gene: 20. This CDR3 comprises 19 residues. The CDR3 nucleotides are TGTGCCAGCAGCCCCGGGGCTAGCGGATGGGCGAGGCCCACAGATACGCAGTATTTT. Protein sequence: CASSPGASGWARPTDTQYF.

The chain carries TRBV5-1 and TRBJ2-1; 9 bases are shared with TRBD1. The germline V gene encodes CDR1 SGHRS and CDR2 YFSETQ. The V gene end was trimmed by 4 bases and the J gene end by 15 bases; junction bases not matched to a gene: 17. CDR3 length: 15 residues. The CDR3 protein is CASSQTGTGITLWFF. The CDR3 DNA follows: TGCGCCAGCAGCCAAACCGGGACAGGGATAACCTTGTGGTTCTTC.

The chain links TRBV27 to TRBJ2-2; D is perhaps TRBD2 (5 bases). The germline V gene encodes CDR1 MNHEY and CDR2 SMNVEV (reference sequence). Trimming pared 0 bases from V and 2 bases from J, leaving 7 bases between. The CDR3 spans 15 residues. CDR3 nucleotide sequence: TGTGCCAGCAGTTTATCAGCGGCAAACACCGGGGAGCTGTTTTTT. Protein product: CASSLSAANTGELFF.

The rearrangement joins TRBV29-1 to TRBJ1-2, with D unclear. CDR1 and CDR2 (germline): SQVTM, ANQGSEA. The length of the CDR3 is 13 residues. The CDR3 DNA is TGCAACGCATACAGACAAACTAACTATGGCTACACCTTC. Its translation is CNAYRQTNYGYTF.

V and J are TRBV5-6 and TRBJ1-1; no clear D gene. The CDR3 totals 13 residues. CDR1 SGHDT and CDR2 YYEEEE come from the germline V gene. V lost 2 bases and J 1 base, leaving 6 bases between the germline ends. CDR3 loop: CASSFSENTEAFF. CDR3 nucleotide sequence: TGTGCCAGCAGCTTTTCCGAGAACACTGAAGCTTTCTTT.

The chain is built from TRBV6-5 and TRBJ1-1; D not resolved. V lost 4 bases, J lost 5 bases, and 11 bases lay in between. This CDR3 region has 13 residues. The germline CDR1 and CDR2 sequences are MNHEY and SVGAGI. CDR3 DNA: TGTGCCAGCAGTTGGGAATCGGGGACTGAAGCTTTCTTT. This codes for CASSWESGTEAFF.